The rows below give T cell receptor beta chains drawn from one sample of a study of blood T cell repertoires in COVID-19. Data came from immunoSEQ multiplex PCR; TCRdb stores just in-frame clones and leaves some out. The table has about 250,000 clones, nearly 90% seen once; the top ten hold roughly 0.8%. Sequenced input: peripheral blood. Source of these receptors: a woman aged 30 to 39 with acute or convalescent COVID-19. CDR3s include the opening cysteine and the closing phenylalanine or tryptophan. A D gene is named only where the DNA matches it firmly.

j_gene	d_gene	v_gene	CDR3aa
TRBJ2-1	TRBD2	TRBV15	CATSRGPNPGGVSYNEQFF
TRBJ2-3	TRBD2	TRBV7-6	CASSLRASGTTDTQYF
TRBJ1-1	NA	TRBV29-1	CSAAWRASTEAFF
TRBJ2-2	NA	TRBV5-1	CASSLYGGTANTGELFF
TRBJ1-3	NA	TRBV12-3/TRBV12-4	CASSYGNTIYF
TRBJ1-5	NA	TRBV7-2	CASSFIGSGQPQHF
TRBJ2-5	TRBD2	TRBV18	CASSPRLSGGETQYF
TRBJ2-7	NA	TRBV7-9	CASSLASASTYEQYF
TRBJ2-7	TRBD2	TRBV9	CASSVASGSHEQYF
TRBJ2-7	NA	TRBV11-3	CASSFRGGKQYF
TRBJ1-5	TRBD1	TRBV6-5	CASSRTGVFNQPQHF
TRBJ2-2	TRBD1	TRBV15	CATSRTGTGELFF
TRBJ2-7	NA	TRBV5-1	CASSTTGITYEQYF
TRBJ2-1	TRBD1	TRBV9	CASNPTGSYNEQFF
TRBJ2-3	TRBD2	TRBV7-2	CASTTGGAADTQYF
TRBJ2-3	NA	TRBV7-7	CASSLVAGGTDTQYF
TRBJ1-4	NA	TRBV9	CASSFAGVTNEKLFF
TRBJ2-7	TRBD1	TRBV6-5	CASRTTGGSYEQYF
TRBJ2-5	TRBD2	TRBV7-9	CASSGSGSETQYF
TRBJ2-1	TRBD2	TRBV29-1	CSAGLARGLGEQFF
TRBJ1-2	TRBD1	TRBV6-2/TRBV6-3	CASSLQGTYGYTF
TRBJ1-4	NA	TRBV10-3	CASQQGPVASTNEKLFF
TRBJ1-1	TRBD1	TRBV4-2	CASSQALRTGGAGSTEAFF
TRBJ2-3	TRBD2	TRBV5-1	CASSLWSGLAISTDTQYF
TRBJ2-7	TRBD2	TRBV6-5	CASSASGRRDEQYF
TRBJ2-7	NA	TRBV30	CAWSVPGYFYEQYF
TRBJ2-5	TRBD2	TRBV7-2	CASSLAEGRAGETQYF
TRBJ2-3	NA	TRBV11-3	CASSLGAVQRTDTQYF
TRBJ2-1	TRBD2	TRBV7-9	CASTNPSGSKNEQFF
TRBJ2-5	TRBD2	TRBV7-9	CASSLASGGKTQYF
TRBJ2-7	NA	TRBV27	CASRSVGSGPSYEQYF
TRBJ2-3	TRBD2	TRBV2	CASSDYVLAASTDTQYF
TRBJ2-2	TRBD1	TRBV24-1	CATSDADRLNTGELFF
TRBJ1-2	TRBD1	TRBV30	CARNRDRGYGYTF
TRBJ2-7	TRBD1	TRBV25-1	CASSESQGETEQYF
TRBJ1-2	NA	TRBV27	CASSLYPSGPGYTF
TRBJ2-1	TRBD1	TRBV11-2	CASSLGQGAAGEQFF
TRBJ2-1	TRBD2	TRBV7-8	CASSYGTSASYEQFF
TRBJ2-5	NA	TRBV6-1	CASSEMGLQETQYF
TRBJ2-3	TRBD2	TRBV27	CASSSLRQRERTDTQYF
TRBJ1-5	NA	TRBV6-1	CASSLEAIPDQPQHF
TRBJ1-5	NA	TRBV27	CASGETGLRVQPQHF
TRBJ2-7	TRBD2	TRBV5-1	CASTSGLAGWSSYEQYF
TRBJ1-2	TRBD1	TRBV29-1	CSVSVDRGNYGYTF
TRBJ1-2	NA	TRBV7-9	CASSGGHLPDYGYTF
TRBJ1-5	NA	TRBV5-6	CASSLVEGAQHF
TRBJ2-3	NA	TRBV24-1	CATSDLRFSSDYTDTQYF
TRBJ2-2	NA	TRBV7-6	CASSLAPGTGELFF
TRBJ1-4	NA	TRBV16	CASSNYEKLFF
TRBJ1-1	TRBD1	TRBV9	CASSVGTGRNTEAFF
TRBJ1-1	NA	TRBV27	CASKLIGANTEAFF
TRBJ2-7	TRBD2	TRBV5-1	CASSLVLADYEQYF
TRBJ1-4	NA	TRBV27	CASSLGRSSRELFF